This T cell receptor (beta chain) was retrieved from a study of T cells in Graves' hyperthyroidism and ophthalmopathy. The study's findings and limits: In simple terms, a model built on 13 V-J features told ophthalmopathy apart from stable hyperthyroidism.

The germline gives CDR1 MNHNS, CDR2 SASEGT. This CDR3 is 14 amino acids long. The V gene lost 5 bases and the J gene lost 4 bases, with 12 bases spanning the gap. Reasons for excluding patients were uncontrolled infection, other autoimmune disease, pregnancy or lactation. Out of roughly 10 ml of fresh peripheral blood came the PBMCs. In this sample, this clonotype turned up many times. Its antigen remains unknown. Using RNA transcripts as the source, TCR beta CDR3 regions were amplified. Carried out on the TCR CDR3, a first-round RT-PCR used the HTBI primer set. TCRdb reprocessed the multiplex PCR reads via MiXCR and lists one record per CDR3 protein. Here the sample spans 660,000 or so distinct CDR3 sequences, 20% being singletons.

The receptor's source is a man aged 25-40 years with Graves' ophthalmopathy. The chain carries TRBV6-1 and TRBJ1-5; D remains ambiguous. Specimen: blood. The CDR3 loop is CASSLGHQNQPQHF. Written as DNA, the CDR3 is TGTGCCAGCAGTTTGGGCCACCAGAATCAGCCCCAGCATTTT.